Sequencing of this TCR beta chain was carried out in a study of blood T cell repertoires in COVID-19. Study-wide context: Whether acute or convalescent, the COVID-19 samples came from the United States, Italy and Spain. The analysed material was cDNA or gDNA that came from T cells, B-cell-depleted T cells, or PBMCs.

Deletions cut 1 base from V and 1 base from J, with 13 bases between. The CDR3 sequence is 16 residues long. CDR1 KGHSH and CDR2 LQKENI come from the germline V gene. Clones were read by immunoSEQ multiplex PCR, and TCRdb kept only the in-frame ones, dropping some. The data hold around 95,000 clones, with about 80% observed a single time. The TCR comes from a man between 70 and 80 years old with active or convalescent COVID-19. The gene calls are TRBV18 and TRBJ1-1; weak D call: TRBD1 (5 bases). The specimen was peripheral blood. The CDR3 loop reads CASSPRLITGNTEAFF. CDR3 coding DNA: TGTGCCAGCTCACCACGTCTTATAACAGGGAACACTGAAGCTTTCTTT.